This TCR beta chain was profiled in a study of T-cell reconstitution after alpha-beta-depleted transplantation in children. This CDR3 region has 13 residues. The V and J ends lost 6 bases and 6 bases, in that order; junction bases with no gene match: 5. During its preparation, the TCRbeta library received unique molecular identifiers. A single record per CDR3 protein comes from TCRdb applying MiXCR to the PCR reads. The sample carries hundreds of thousands of distinct CDR3 sequences, 15% to 20% recorded once. The chain links TRBV12-3 or TRBV12-4 to TRBJ2-1, with TRBD2 identical over 7 bases. The receptor was isolated from a human donor who donated a stem cell graft to a child with acute lymphoblastic leukemia. Sequencing used PBMCs from the stem cell graft donor, obtained from the stem cell graft. DNA for the CDR3: TGTGCCAGCAGGTCCACTAGCGCCAATGAGCAGTTCTTC. Translating gives CASRSTSANEQFF.